The present T cell receptor beta chain was sequenced within a study of shared clonotypes between healthy human individuals. Points from the study as a whole: The study drew on few donors, limiting represented genetic and exposure-history diversity. Non-shared clonotypes had lower generation probabilities than clonotypes shared by all four sorted-subset donors.

In this sample, this clone turned up once. Its antigen remains unidentified. Additional DNA sequences in this sample encode the identical CDR3. This CDR3 is 12 amino acids long. V lost 2 bases and J lost 4, with 6 bases in between. Germline V gene sequence: CDR1 SGHRS, CDR2 YFSETQ. The CD4+ fraction was divided into a CD45RA+ naive subset and a CD45RA-negative memory subset. The table came from immunoSEQ multiplex PCR; TCRdb's copy has only in-frame clones and leaves some out. This table holds about 1 million clones, about three quarters found once. Sample: memory CD4+ T cells sorted from blood. This sample's subset: CD45RA-negative fraction. The receptor's source is a man aged 18 to 29 in good health. The V call is TRBV5-1, the J call TRBJ1-2, with no clear D. The CDR3 DNA is TGCGCCAGCAGCTTAGAGACCTATGGCTACACCTTC. Translating it yields CASSLETYGYTF.